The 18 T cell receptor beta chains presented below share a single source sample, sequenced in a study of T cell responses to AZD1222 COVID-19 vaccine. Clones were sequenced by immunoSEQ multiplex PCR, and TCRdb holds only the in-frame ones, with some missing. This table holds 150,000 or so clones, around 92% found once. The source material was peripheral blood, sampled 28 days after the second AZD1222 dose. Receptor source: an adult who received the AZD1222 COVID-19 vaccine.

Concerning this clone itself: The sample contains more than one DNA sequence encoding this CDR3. CDR3 in DNA: TGTGCCAGCAGTAACGGAGATACGCAGTATTTT. The encoded protein is CASSNGDTQYF. The rearrangement uses TRBV7-9 and TRBJ2-3; D unclear. Trimming cost V 6 bases and J 5 bases, with 6 bases left between them. The CDR3 consists of 11 residues. Germline V lookup: CDR1 SEHNR, CDR2 FQNEAQ (reference sequence).

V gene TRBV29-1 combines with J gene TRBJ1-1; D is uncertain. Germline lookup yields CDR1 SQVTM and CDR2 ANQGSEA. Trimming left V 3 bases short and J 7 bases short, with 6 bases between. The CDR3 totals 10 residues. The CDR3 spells CSVDTVEAFF. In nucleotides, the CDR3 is TGCAGCGTTGACACGGTTGAAGCTTTCTTT.

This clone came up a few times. Here the CDR3 reads CASSKNPYEQYF. CDR3 coding DNA: TGTGCCAGCAGTAAAAATCCGTACGAGCAGTACTTC. The V gene is TRBV27, the J gene TRBJ2-7; D gene ambiguous. This CDR3 spans 12 amino acids. V dropped 5 bases and J dropped 4 bases, with 9 bases sitting between them. The germline gives CDR1 MNHEY, CDR2 SMNVEV (reference sequence).

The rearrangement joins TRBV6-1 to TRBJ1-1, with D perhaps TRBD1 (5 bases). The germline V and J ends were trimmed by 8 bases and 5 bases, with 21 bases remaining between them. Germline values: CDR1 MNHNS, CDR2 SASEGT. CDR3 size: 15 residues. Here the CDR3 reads CASVGYQTGGTEAFF. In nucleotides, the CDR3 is TGTGCCAGCGTGGGGTATCAAACAGGCGGTACTGAAGCTTTCTTT.

This CDR3 reads CASSPSSGTGGYTF. CDR3 coding DNA: TGTGCCAGCTCACCATCTTCCGGGACTGGAGGCTACACCTTC. V usage is TRBV18 and J usage is TRBJ1-2; possible D gene TRBD1, 5 bases. The CDR3 is made up of 14 amino acids. The V and J ends lost 2 bases and 8 bases respectively, with 15 bases between them. The V gene's germline CDR1 is KGHSH and CDR2 LQKENI.

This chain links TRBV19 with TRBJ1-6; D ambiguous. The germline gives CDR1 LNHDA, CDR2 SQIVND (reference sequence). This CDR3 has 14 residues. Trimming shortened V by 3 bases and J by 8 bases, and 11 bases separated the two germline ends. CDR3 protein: CASSMRVFDSPLHF. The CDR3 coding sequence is TGTGCCAGTAGTATGAGGGTTTTTGATTCACCCCTCCACTTT.

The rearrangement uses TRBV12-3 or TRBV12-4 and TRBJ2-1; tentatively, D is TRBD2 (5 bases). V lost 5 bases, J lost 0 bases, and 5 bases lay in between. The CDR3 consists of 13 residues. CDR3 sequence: CASSRGSYNEQFF. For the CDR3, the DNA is TGTGCCAGCAGTCGGGGCTCCTACAATGAGCAGTTCTTC.

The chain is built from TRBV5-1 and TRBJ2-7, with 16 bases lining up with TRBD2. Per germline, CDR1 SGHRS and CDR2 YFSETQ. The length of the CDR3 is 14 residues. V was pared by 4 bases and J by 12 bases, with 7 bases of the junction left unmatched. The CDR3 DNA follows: TGCGCCAGCAGCCTTGGGACTAGCGGGAGGGATTCGTACTTC. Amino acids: CASSLGTSGRDSYF.

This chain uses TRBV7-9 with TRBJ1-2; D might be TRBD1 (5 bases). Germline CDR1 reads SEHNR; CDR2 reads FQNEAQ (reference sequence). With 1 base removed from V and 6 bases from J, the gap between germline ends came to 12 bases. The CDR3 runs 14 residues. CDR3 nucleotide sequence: TGTGCCAGCAGCTTAGTGGGCGGAGGGGATGGCTACACCTTC. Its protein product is CASSLVGGGDGYTF.

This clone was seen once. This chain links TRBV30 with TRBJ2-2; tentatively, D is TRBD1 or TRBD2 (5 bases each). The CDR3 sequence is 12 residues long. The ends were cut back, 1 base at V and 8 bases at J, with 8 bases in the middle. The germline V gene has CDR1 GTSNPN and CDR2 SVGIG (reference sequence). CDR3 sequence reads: CAWSAGTGELFF. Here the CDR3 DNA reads TGTGCCTGGAGTGCAGGGACGGGGGAGCTGTTTTTT. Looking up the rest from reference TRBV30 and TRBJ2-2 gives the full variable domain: SQTIHQWPATLVQPVGSPLSLECTVEGTSNPNLYWYRQAAGRGLQLLFYSVGIGQISSEVPQNLSASRPQDRQFILSSKKLLLSDSGFYLCAWSAGTGELFFGEGSRLTVL.

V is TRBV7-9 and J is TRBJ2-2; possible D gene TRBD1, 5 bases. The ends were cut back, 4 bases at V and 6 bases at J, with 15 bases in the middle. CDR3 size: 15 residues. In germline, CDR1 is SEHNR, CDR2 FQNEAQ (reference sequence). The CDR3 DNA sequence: TGTGCCAGCAGCTCCAGAACAGGCTTACCCGGGGAGCTGTTTTTT. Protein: CASSSRTGLPGELFF.

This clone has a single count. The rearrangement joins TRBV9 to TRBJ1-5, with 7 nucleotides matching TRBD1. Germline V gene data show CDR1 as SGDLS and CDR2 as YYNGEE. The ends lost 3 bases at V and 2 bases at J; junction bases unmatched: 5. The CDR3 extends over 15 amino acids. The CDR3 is CASSATGQGNQPQHF. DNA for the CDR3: TGTGCCAGCAGCGCGACAGGGCAGGGCAATCAGCCCCAGCATTTT.

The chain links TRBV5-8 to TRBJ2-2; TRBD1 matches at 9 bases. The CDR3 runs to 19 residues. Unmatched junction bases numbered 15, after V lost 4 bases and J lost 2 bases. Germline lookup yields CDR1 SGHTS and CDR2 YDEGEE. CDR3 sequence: CASSHSGTGLGPNTGELFF. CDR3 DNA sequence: TGTGCCAGCAGCCATTCCGGGACAGGGCTAGGGCCCAACACCGGGGAGCTGTTTTTT.

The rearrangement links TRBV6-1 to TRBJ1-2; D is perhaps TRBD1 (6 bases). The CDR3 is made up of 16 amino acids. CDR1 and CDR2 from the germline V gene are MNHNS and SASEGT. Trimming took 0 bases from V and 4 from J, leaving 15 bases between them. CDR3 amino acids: CASSEAGGHAGYGYTF. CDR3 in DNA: TGTGCCAGCAGTGAAGCTGGGGGCCACGCAGGCTATGGCTACACCTTC.

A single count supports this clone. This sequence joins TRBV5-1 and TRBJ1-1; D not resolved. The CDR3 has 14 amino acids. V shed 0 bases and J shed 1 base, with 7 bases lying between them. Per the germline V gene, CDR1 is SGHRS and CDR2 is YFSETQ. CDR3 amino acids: CASSLVWWNTEAFF. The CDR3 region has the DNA TGCGCCAGCAGCTTGGTCTGGTGGAACACTGAAGCTTTCTTT.

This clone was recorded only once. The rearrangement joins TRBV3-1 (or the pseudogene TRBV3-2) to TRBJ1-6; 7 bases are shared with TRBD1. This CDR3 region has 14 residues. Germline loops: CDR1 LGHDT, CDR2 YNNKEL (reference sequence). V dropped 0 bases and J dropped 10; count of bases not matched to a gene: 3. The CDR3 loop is CASSQEDRNSPLHF. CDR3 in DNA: TGTGCCAGCAGCCAAGAGGACAGGAACTCACCCCTCCACTTT.

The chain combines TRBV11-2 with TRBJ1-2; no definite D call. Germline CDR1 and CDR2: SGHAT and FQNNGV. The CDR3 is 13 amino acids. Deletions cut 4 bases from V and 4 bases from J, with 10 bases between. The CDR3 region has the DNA TGTGCCAGCAGCTCAGGACGGGCCTATGGCTACACCTTC. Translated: CASSSGRAYGYTF.

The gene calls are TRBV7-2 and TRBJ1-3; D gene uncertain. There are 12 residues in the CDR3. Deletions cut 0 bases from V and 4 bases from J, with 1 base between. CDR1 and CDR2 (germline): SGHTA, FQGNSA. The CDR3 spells CASSLAGNTIYF. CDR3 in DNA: TGTGCCAGCAGCTTAGCAGGAAACACCATATATTTT.